Described below is a single TCR beta chain sequence and its context. Antigen: not known. Germline V lookup: CDR1 ENHRY, CDR2 SYGVKD. J lost 5 bases, V lost 3 bases, and 8 bases had no gene match. The CDR3 is 16 amino acids. The sample originates from a study of cytomegalovirus exposure and HLA in healthy donors. Looking at the study overall: The same platform used for the 650 to 850 first-cohort repertoires was also used for the approximately 120 validation repertoires, as a later analysis reported.

The method was immunoSEQ multiplex PCR; TCRdb's version includes in-frame clones alone and lacks a portion of them. In the table there are roughly 120,000 clones, roughly 87% of which are singletons. Regarding the study as a whole: Testing in vitro showed a few CMV-associated chains specific for CMV antigens. Many donors shared some public TCRs, even though most TCR sequences were rare. That first-cohort TCR clusters tended to co-occur in the 90 to 150 validation repertoires was found in a later analysis.

The sample was PBMCs. The rearrangement links TRBV10-3 to TRBJ2-7, with 12 nucleotides matching TRBD1. This clonotype was sampled from a woman between 18 and 30 years old in good health and CMV-seronegative. The CDR3 sequence: CAISDPGQGARNEQYF. The CDR3 nucleotides read TGTGCCATCAGTGATCCGGGACAGGGGGCGCGGAACGAGCAGTACTTC.